This T cell receptor beta chain was found in a study of vaccination and CD4 T cells after COVID-19 (dated 2022 in TCRdb). In terms of the full investigation: Convalescent patients had a positive SARS-CoV-2 result on nasal swab PCR, and of these patients, several had mild disease and one had severe disease. Post-vaccine blood samples were collected a median of approximately 68 days after the second vaccine dose, ranging from roughly 13 to 241 days. The cultures were stimulated with overlapping spike peptide pools from SARS-CoV-2 and from the common cold coronaviruses HCoV-NL63, HCoV-OC43 and HCoV-229E. Each participant got two doses of either the Pfizer-BioNTech BNT162b2 vaccine (n=8) or the Moderna mRNA-1273 vaccine (n=2). The spike-specific CD4+ TCR repertoire was compared before and after mRNA vaccination in approximately ten COVID-19 convalescent patients and a handful of infection-naive healthy vaccine recipients. Post-COVID blood samples were collected from convalescent patients a median of roughly 100 days after diagnosis, with a range of roughly 30 to 161 days. As controls, cultures received a CEFX viral epitope pool (the positive control), an HIV-1 Nef peptide pool (the negative control), or no peptide at all. Six males and four females were included in the convalescent cohort, with two Hispanic individuals, seven Caucasians, two Asians and one multiracial person represented. The paper as a whole reports these results and caveats: Among convalescent patients, a median around 89% of the SARS-CoV-2-reactive clones seen after vaccination appeared only after vaccination, which suggests priming specific to the vaccine. Nearly all vaccine-specific clones in convalescent patients (304 of 307) were mono-reactive for SARS-CoV-2 spike rather than cross-reactive with common cold coronaviruses. Relatively few convalescent patients were included in the study, and early timepoints after natural infection were not analyzed. Although the median number of SARS-CoV-2-reactive clonotypes went up from 20 to 25 after infection to 38 after vaccination, the increase was not significant.

Looking up the germline V gene (reference sequence) yields CDR1 MNHEY and CDR2 SMNVEV. From its cysteine to its phenylalanine, the CDR3 spans 13 amino acids. Only the CDR3 portion is preserved as DNA: 39 bases, with reading frame beginning at the first base. V sheds 3 bases and J sheds 15 bases, leaving 15 bases between their ends. Libraries were made using PCR. DNA from cultured CD4+ T cells underwent TCR sequencing with the Oncomine TCR Beta short-read assay at the Johns Hopkins FTIC core. The QIAamp micro DNA kit was used to extract genomic DNA from the cultured CD4+ T cells. Oncomine TCR Beta libraries from cultured CD4+ T cells were pooled with unique dual indexes and sequenced on an Illumina iSeq 100. From the authors' description of their analysis: Non-productive sequences were removed, and CDR3s that did not start with C, did not end with F or W, or were shorter than 7 amino acids were discarded. Antigen-specific clonotypes were identified with the MANAFEST web application by comparing peptide-stimulated wells with reference and other culture wells. Positive clones required FDR below 0.05, an odds ratio above 5, and productive frequency above 0.1% in at least two of three replicate wells. A clonotype was classed as cross-reactive if the clonotype showed significant expansion both in SARS-CoV-2 spike wells and in at least one common cold coronavirus spike condition. CDR3 homology was assessed with Levenshtein distances (stringdist) and unrooted phylogenetic trees (ape) in R version 3.6.1. TCRdb reanalyzed the raw reads on its own, using fastp at Q25 for trimming and MiXCR for clone calling, and kept in-frame beta chains. Duplicate CDR3 protein sequences are folded into a single record with the most common DNA and genes. The V and J calls reflect TCRdb's pipeline rather than the authors' work. The sample contains just over 14,000 distinct CDR3 sequences, about 50% of them found a single time. Around 7.8% of the sample rests with the top ten.

This clonotype occurred a few times. Which antigen it targets is not known. Nothing much larger sits one base from this clone, and base qualities are not available. Per the publication, the treatment or condition label means: approximately 10-day PBMC culture with coronavirus spike peptide pools or control peptides (ViraFEST assay). The ViraFEST assay, used in the study, expanded antigen-specific T cells with peptide pools and then identified the expanded clonotypes through TCR sequencing. The convalescent patients' positive SARS-CoV-2 PCR tests fell between March and December 2020, which was before the Alpha, Beta and Delta variants emerged in the United States. PBMCs were cultured at around 2 million per well in IMDM supplemented with about 5.5% human AB serum and 8 to 10 IU/ml IL-2, with roughly 9.5 ug/ml peptide pools added. Half of the culture medium was replaced with fresh IL-2-containing medium on days 3 and 7. After 10 days of culture, CD4+ T cells were isolated by negative selection with the EasySep CD4+ T cell isolation kit. Ficoll-Paque Plus gradient centrifugation was used to isolate PBMCs from whole blood, and the isolated PBMCs were then either used fresh or cryopreserved at -140C. In general, triplicate wells were set up for every culture condition.

The chain employs TRBV27 and TRBJ1-6; perhaps TRBD1 is the D gene, with 5 bases matching. This TCR came from a human donor who had recovered from COVID-19. Sequenced material: CD4+ T cells from blood, cultured in vitro. The nucleotides are TGTGCCAGCAGTTTTCGGGGGGGTGGCGACCTCCACTTT. Translated, this gives CASSFRGGGDLHF.